The T cell receptor (beta chain) described here comes from a study of blood T cell repertoires in COVID-19. Participant age was roughly 18 to 89 years, and participants resided in approximately 25 US areas. In the original processing: Estimated nucleated cell counts came from reference gene primer amplification. Only in-frame clones appear in the TCRdb table, and some are missing; sequencing was by immunoSEQ multiplex PCR. D and trimming were read from the DNA, whereas the V and J calls and clone size are those reported in that table. The top ten hold 2.5% to 3.5% of the sample, which has some 300,000 clones, about nine tenths seen once. Sequenced: PBMCs or T cells enriched from blood (not recorded which). The clonotype originates from a woman aged 45-60 years who had been exposed to COVID-19.

CDR3 region: CASSPRTGSNNEQFF. CDR3 nucleotides: TGTGCCAGCAGCCCCCGGACAGGTAGCAACAATGAGCAGTTCTTC. The chain combines TRBV7-2 with TRBJ2-1; the match to TRBD1 covers 7 bases. Germline CDR1 SGHTA, CDR2 FQGNSA. After removal of 5 bases from V and 5 bases from J, the junction contained 9 bases not matched to a gene. The CDR3 consists of 15 residues.